These 18 T cell receptor beta chains originate from one sample sequenced in a study of T-cell memory formation after mild COVID-19. TCRdb re-called the 5' RACE reads with MiXCR, one entry per CDR3 protein. The table has approximately 210,000 distinct CDR3 sequences, about 18% seen once. The material sequenced was PBMCs or a T cell subset sorted from them (not recorded which). The receptors here all came from an adult woman who had mild COVID-19 (a few samples of this study predate the infection). Cell type and time point are not known.

The V gene is TRBV12-3 or TRBV12-4, the J gene TRBJ2-3; D is perhaps TRBD1 or TRBD2 (5 bases each). This CDR3 region has 15 residues. V was shortened by 4 bases and J by 3 bases, with 14 bases between the two germline ends. The CDR3 region is CASSSGAGKTDTQYF. The DNA for the CDR3 is TGTGCCAGCAGTTCCGGGGCCGGCAAAACAGATACGCAGTATTTT.

This clonotype occurred a few times. The chain is built from TRBV6-5 and TRBJ1-2; possibly TRBD1 for D (6 bases). V dropped 6 bases and J dropped 6 bases, with 14 bases sitting between them. CDR3 length: 13 residues. Looked up from germline, CDR1 is MNHEY and CDR2 is SVGAGI. CDR3 sequence: CASRNPGENGYTF. CDR3 sequence (DNA): TGTGCCAGCAGGAATCCAGGGGAGAATGGCTACACCTTC.

This clonotype turned up a few times. J is TRBJ1-1 and V is TRBV3-1; 8 positions agree with TRBD1. The CDR3 loop spans 16 amino acids. V gave up 0 bases and J gave up 6 bases; unmatched junction bases: 9. The germline CDR1 and CDR2 sequences are LGHDT and YNNKEL (reference sequence). The CDR3 here is CASSQEKTGAKPEAFF. The CDR3 region has the DNA TGTGCCAGCAGCCAAGAAAAGACAGGGGCGAAGCCTGAAGCTTTCTTT. The full variable domain, its missing parts supplied by reference TRBV3-1 and TRBJ1-1, is DTAVSQTPKYLVTQMGNDKSIKCEQNLGHDTMYWYKQDSKKFLKIMFSYNNKELIINETVPNRFSPKSPDKAHLNLHINSLELGDSAVYFCASSQEKTGAKPEAFFGQGTRLTVV.

The chain joins TRBV12-3 or TRBV12-4 to TRBJ2-2; TRBD1 agrees at 7 bases. The trim removed 5 bases at V and 6 bases at J, leaving 6 bases unmatched. CDR3 length equals 14 residues. The CDR3 reads CASSHRTGAGELFF. CDR3 nucleotides: TGTGCCAGCAGTCACCGGACAGGCGCCGGGGAGCTGTTTTTT.

The chain has TRBV6-1 and TRBJ2-5; tentative D call: TRBD1 (5 bases). This CDR3 spans 14 amino acids. Trimming removed 1 base at V and 5 bases at J, with 11 bases between. Germline V CDR1 and CDR2: MNHNS, SASEGT. CDR3 nucleotides: TGTGCCAGCAGTGAAGGGGGCTTCAGGGAGACCCAGTACTTC. As protein: CASSEGGFRETQYF.

Many counts were recorded for this clonotype. The gene calls are TRBV29-1 and TRBJ1-2; D is ambiguous. V shed 5 bases and J shed 4 bases, with 14 bases lying between them. This CDR3 contains 13 residues. Germline V gives CDR1 SQVTM, CDR2 ANQGSEA. CDR3 sequence reads: CSVTATGPYGYTF. The CDR3 DNA reads as TGCAGCGTTACGGCTACCGGTCCCTATGGCTACACCTTC.

This chain joins TRBV24-1 and TRBJ2-1; the match to TRBD1 covers 10 bases. CDR1 and CDR2 from the germline V gene are KGHDR and SFDVKD. J lost 2 bases, V lost 7 bases, and 4 bases had no gene match. The CDR3 consists of 15 residues. Here the CDR3 reads CATRSGTGAYNEQFF. The CDR3 DNA reads as TGTGCCACCAGATCCGGGACAGGGGCCTACAATGAGCAGTTCTTC.

V and J are TRBV11-2 and TRBJ2-7; 11 bases align to TRBD2. The trim removed 1 base at V and 0 bases at J, leaving 5 bases unmatched. The CDR3 is 17 amino acids. The germline V gene has CDR1 SGHAT and CDR2 FQNNGV. For the CDR3, the DNA is TGTGCCAGCAGCTTAGCCCCCGGGACTAGCGGCTCCTACGAGCAGTACTTC. It specifies CASSLAPGTSGSYEQYF.

This clonotype has a handful of counts. J is TRBJ1-1 and V is TRBV20-1, with a weak D call TRBD1 (5 bases). This CDR3 contains 13 residues. V was trimmed by 5 bases and J by 0 bases, leaving 10 bases between them. The germline CDR1 and CDR2 sequences are DFQATT and SNEGSKA (reference sequence). The DNA of the CDR3 is TGCAGTGCTGAGGAGGGGTTGAACACTGAAGCTTTCTTT. Residues: CSAEEGLNTEAFF.

The gene calls are TRBV3-1 and TRBJ2-4, with TRBD1 as a possible D gene (6 bases). This CDR3 is built from 15 residues. The V gene's germline CDR1 is LGHDT and CDR2 YNNKEL (reference sequence). V was trimmed by 4 bases and J by 0 bases, leaving 10 bases between them. The CDR3 region is CASSRIQGAKNIQYF. For the CDR3, the DNA is TGTGCCAGCAGCCGCATACAGGGAGCCAAAAACATTCAGTACTTC.

This clonotype was detected ten times or more. The junction departs from the called germline gene at one end, perhaps through a read error. The chain has TRBV5-1 and TRBJ2-6; D is uncertain. Germline CDR1 SGHRS, CDR2 YFSETQ. There are 15 residues in the CDR3. As DNA, the CDR3 is TGTGCCAGCAGCTTAGCCGGAGCTGGGGCCAACGTCCTGACTTTC. Protein sequence: CASSLAGAGANVLTF.

The J gene is TRBJ1-1, the V gene TRBV27; TRBD1 matches at 7 bases. The V gene end was trimmed by 1 base and the J gene end by 2 bases; junction bases not matched to a gene: 10. Germline values: CDR1 MNHEY, CDR2 SMNVEV (reference sequence). This CDR3 comprises 17 residues. The CDR3 DNA is TGTGCCAGCAGTTTATTTTCGAGCGGGACAGTAAACACTGAAGCTTTCTTT. Encoded protein: CASSLFSSGTVNTEAFF.

The table lists this clonotype with a few counts. The chain joins TRBV11-2 to TRBJ2-3; D remains ambiguous. The germline V and J ends were trimmed by 0 bases and 3 bases, with 4 bases remaining between them. The CDR3 sequence is 13 residues long. Germline CDR1 is SGHAT and CDR2 is FQNNGV. Here the CDR3 DNA reads TGTGCCAGCAGCTTAGAAAGGACAGATACGCAGTATTTT. Protein product: CASSLERTDTQYF.

This clonotype was found a few times. The gene calls are TRBV2 and TRBJ2-6; tentatively, D is TRBD1 (6 bases). Per germline, CDR1 SNHLY and CDR2 FYNNEI. The CDR3 runs to 15 residues. V gave up 4 bases and J gave up 0 bases, with 7 bases separating them. Here the CDR3 reads CASSAQGSGANVLTF. The CDR3 DNA sequence: TGTGCCAGCAGTGCACAGGGCTCTGGGGCCAACGTCCTGACTTTC. Filled out from reference TRBV2 and TRBJ2-6, the complete variable domain reads EPEVTQTPSHQVTQMGQEVILRCVPISNHLYFYWYRQILGQKVEFLVSFYNNEISEKSEIFDDQFSVERPDGSNFTLKIRSTKLEDSAMYFCASSAQGSGANVLTFGAGSRLTVL.

The chain is built from TRBV5-1 and TRBJ2-7; 7 bases fit TRBD1. Germline lookup yields CDR1 SGHRS and CDR2 YFSETQ. This CDR3 spans 16 amino acids. Trimming removed 6 bases from V and 2 bases from J; junction bases left unmatched: 14. The CDR3 DNA is TGCGCCAGCACCCTAGGGGGCCAGGCGGGTCCCTACGAGCAGTACTTC. Protein sequence: CASTLGGQAGPYEQYF.

This clonotype was counted ten times or more. The rearrangement joins TRBV14 to TRBJ2-3, with D possibly TRBD2 on 6 matching bases. The germline CDR1 and CDR2 sequences are SGHDN and FVKESK. V lost 0 bases and J lost 8, with 12 bases in between. CDR3 length: 14 amino acids. DNA for the CDR3: TGTGCCAGCAGCCAAGATGGCCCAGCGGGTACGCAGTATTTT. It specifies CASSQDGPAGTQYF. Full variable domain (outside the CDR3, taken from reference TRBV14 and TRBJ2-3): EAGVTQFPSHSVIEKGQTVTLRCDPISGHDNLYWYRRVMGKEIKFLLHFVKESKQDESGMPNNRFLAERTGGTYSTLKVQPAELEDSGVYFCASSQDGPAGTQYFGPGTRLTVL.

This clonotype came up a few times. The genes are TRBV12-3 or TRBV12-4 and TRBJ2-7; 8 positions match TRBD2. The CDR3 length is 14 residues. With V trimmed by 3 bases and J by 2 bases, 3 bases remained unmatched. Here the CDR3 DNA reads TGTGCCAGCAGTTTTAGCGGGGCTACCTACGAGCAGTACTTC. Residues: CASSFSGATYEQYF.

This clonotype was seen many times. This rearrangement joins TRBV12-3 or TRBV12-4 to TRBJ2-7; TRBD1 matches at 7 bases. The CDR3 has 11 amino acids. V trimming: 4 bases; J trimming: 7 bases; junction bases outside the gene matches: 1. The CDR3 loop reads CASSSRGEQYF. CDR3 bases: TGTGCCAGCAGTTCCAGGGGGGAGCAGTACTTC.